These 14 T cell receptor beta chains came from one sample sequenced in a study of blood T cell repertoires in COVID-19. Clones were sequenced by immunoSEQ multiplex PCR, and TCRdb holds only the in-frame ones, with some missing. The data show approximately 300,000 clones, with around 80% seen just once and approximately 1.1% held by the top ten. The sample was peripheral blood. These receptors all stem from a woman aged 45-60 years with acute or convalescent COVID-19.

Notes on this clone: This same CDR3 is encoded by further DNA sequences in the sample. The chain combines TRBV30 with TRBJ1-5; D is uncertain. The CDR3 has 13 amino acids. V lost 2 bases and J lost 1, with 6 bases in between. Germline-derived CDR1 and CDR2 are GTSNPN and SVGIG (reference sequence). CDR3 nucleotide sequence: TGTGCCTGGAGTCGAGGGAGCAATCAGCCCCAGCATTTT. Its protein product is CAWSRGSNQPQHF. Variable domain in full (rest from reference TRBV30 and TRBJ1-5): SQTIHQWPATLVQPVGSPLSLECTVEGTSNPNLYWYRQAAGRGLQLLFYSVGIGQISSEVPQNLSASRPQDRQFILSSKKLLLSDSGFYLCAWSRGSNQPQHFGDGTRLSIL.

The genes are TRBV30 and TRBJ2-6; the D is unclear. Per the germline V gene, CDR1 is GTSNPN and CDR2 is SVGIG (reference sequence). The CDR3 is made up of 13 amino acids. Trimming shortened V by 5 bases and J by 4 bases, and 9 bases separated the two germline ends. CDR3 residues: CAWDRAGANVLTF. The DNA of the CDR3 is TGTGCCTGGGACCGAGCGGGGGCCAACGTCCTGACTTTC.

The chain joins TRBV10-3 to TRBJ2-7; 7 bases fit TRBD2. The J segment lost 7 bases and the V segment lost 3 bases, leaving 9 bases of the junction unmatched. This CDR3 comprises 14 residues. Germline V gives CDR1 ENHRY, CDR2 SYGVKD. CDR3: CAISDSAGTREQYF. CDR3 nucleotide sequence: TGTGCCATCAGTGACTCAGCGGGAACGCGGGAGCAGTACTTC.

The table lists this clone with a few counts. The J gene is TRBJ2-7, the V gene TRBV5-1; 7 bases are a match to TRBD1. V was pared by 4 bases and J by 0 bases, with 4 bases of the junction left unmatched. The CDR3 spans 14 residues. Germline CDR1 is SGHRS and CDR2 is YFSETQ. The CDR3, as DNA: TGCGCCAGCAGCCGACAGGGCCTCTCCTACGAGCAGTACTTC. It codes for CASSRQGLSYEQYF. Full variable domain (rest looked up from reference TRBV5-1 and TRBJ2-7): KAGVTQTPRYLIKTRGQQVTLSCSPISGHRSVSWYQQTPGQGLQFLFEYFSETQRNKGNFPGRFSGRQFSNSRSEMNVSTLELGDSALYLCASSRQGLSYEQYFGPGTRLTVT.

This chain uses TRBV14 with TRBJ1-4; D might be TRBD1 (5 bases). The CDR3 sequence is 15 residues long. The germline gives CDR1 SGHDN, CDR2 FVKESK. Trimming removed 4 bases at V and 6 bases at J, with 15 bases between. The CDR3 DNA follows: TGTGCCAGCAGCCCAAGGGGTGGCAATTATGAAAAACTGTTTTTT. As protein: CASSPRGGNYEKLFF.

This clone was seen repeatedly, ten times or more. V and J are TRBV14 and TRBJ2-7; the D gene is possibly TRBD2 (6 bases). The germline V gene encodes CDR1 SGHDN and CDR2 FVKESK. CDR3 size: 14 residues. The V gene lost 4 bases and the J gene lost 6 bases, with 16 bases spanning the gap. CDR3 nucleotide sequence: TGTGCCAGCAGCCCAGGACTATCCTTTCGCGAGCAGTACTTC. Residues: CASSPGLSFREQYF.

This chain connects TRBV7-2 to TRBJ2-3; weak D call: TRBD1 (5 bases). The germline gives CDR1 SGHTA, CDR2 FQGNSA. CDR3 size: 13 residues. V lost 5 bases to trimming and J lost 6 bases, with 12 bases between them. The CDR3 sequence: CASSPQVTDTQYF. The DNA for the CDR3 is TGTGCCAGCAGCCCACAGGTCACCGATACGCAGTATTTT.

The J gene is TRBJ2-2, the V gene TRBV30, with 10 nucleotides matching TRBD2. V lost 1 base and J lost 2; bases outside the gene matches: 13. There are 19 residues in the CDR3. Germline values: CDR1 GTSNPN, CDR2 SVGIG (reference sequence). The CDR3 reads CAWSARKREGLTNTGELFF. CDR3 DNA sequence: TGTGCCTGGAGTGCGCGCAAGCGGGAGGGCCTAACTAACACCGGGGAGCTGTTTTTT.

On this clone itself: Other DNA sequences within the sample encode an identical CDR3. The rearrangement uses TRBV6-5 and TRBJ1-1; D gene uncertain. From germline, CDR1 is MNHEY and CDR2 SVGAGI. The germline V and J ends were trimmed by 7 bases and 2 bases, with 5 bases remaining between them. The CDR3 contains 11 residues. CDR3 sequence (DNA): TGTGCCAGCACCCAAAACACTGAAGCTTTCTTT. As protein: CASTQNTEAFF.

J is TRBJ1-5 and V is TRBV5-1, with TRBD1 matching over 9 bases. CDR3 length: 15 residues. Germline values: CDR1 SGHRS, CDR2 YFSETQ. The V and J ends lost 2 bases and 3 bases, in that order; junction bases with no gene match: 3. The CDR3 here is CASSFGDRDNQPQHF. CDR3 sequence (DNA): TGCGCCAGCAGCTTTGGGGACAGGGACAATCAGCCCCAGCATTTT.

The chain couples TRBV24-1 to TRBJ2-1; the match to TRBD2 covers 9 bases. V dropped 3 bases and J dropped 9; count of bases not matched to a gene: 5. The CDR3 length is 14 residues. The germline gives CDR1 KGHDR, CDR2 SFDVKD. The CDR3 sequence is CATSDQRGAGEQFF. In DNA, the CDR3 is TGTGCCACCAGTGATCAGCGGGGGGCCGGTGAGCAGTTCTTC.

This chain joins TRBV19 and TRBJ2-7; 8 bases are shared with TRBD1. The V gene's germline CDR1 is LNHDA and CDR2 SQIVND (reference sequence). The CDR3 spans 13 residues. V was pared by 6 bases and J by 7 bases, with 8 bases of the junction left unmatched. The CDR3 protein is CASRRTGTGEQYF. For the CDR3, the DNA is TGTGCCAGTAGGCGGACAGGGACGGGGGAGCAGTACTTC.

The chain recombines TRBV12-3 or TRBV12-4 with TRBJ1-1; unclear D gene. The CDR3 loop spans 13 amino acids. Trimming shortened V by 2 bases and J by 8 bases, and 12 bases separated the two germline ends. Here the CDR3 DNA reads TGTGCCAGCAGTTTAACACCCAACGGGGAAGCTTTCTTT. Protein sequence: CASSLTPNGEAFF.

The CDR3 spells CASSPKPTGVGYTF. Here the CDR3 DNA reads TGCGCCAGCAGCCCCAAACCGACAGGGGTAGGCTACACCTTC. The rearrangement uses TRBV5-1 and TRBJ1-2; 8 nucleotides align to TRBD1. Trimming at V came to 4 bases and at J to 8 bases, leaving 10 bases not matched to a gene. The germline V gene has CDR1 SGHRS and CDR2 YFSETQ. This CDR3 comprises 14 residues. Full variable domain (outside the CDR3, taken from reference TRBV5-1 and TRBJ1-2): KAGVTQTPRYLIKTRGQQVTLSCSPISGHRSVSWYQQTPGQGLQFLFEYFSETQRNKGNFPGRFSGRQFSNSRSEMNVSTLELGDSALYLCASSPKPTGVGYTFGSGTRLTVV.